This T cell receptor beta chain was profiled in a study of beta chain features in type 1 diabetes. Study-level results: The study found that naive, central memory and Treg TCRB repertoires appeared more similar in patients than in healthy donors.

V was clipped by 7 bases and J by 0 bases, with 9 bases between them. The CDR3 sequence is 13 residues long. The germline V gene has CDR1 LNHDA and CDR2 SQIVND (reference sequence). A sort by CD45RO/CCR7/CD25/CD127/CD95/CD27 yielded CD4+ naive, central memory, regulatory and stem cell-like memory cells. Expressed TCRB transcripts were sequenced after all isolated RNA was converted to cDNA. Profiling relied on immunoSEQ multiplex PCR, and the TCRdb table lists in-frame clones only, not all of them. In the table there are about 290,000 clones, approximately 8% of which are singletons. As concerns this clone: The target antigen is unknown.

This sequence was found in a woman in her late teens or twenties in good health. The sequencing sample was made of central memory CD4+ T cells from blood. The V gene is TRBV19, the J gene TRBJ1-1; D gene unclear. CDR3 region: CASMDLLNTEAFF. The CDR3 DNA sequence: TGTGCCAGTATGGATTTACTGAACACTGAAGCTTTCTTT.